These 22 T cell receptor beta chains originate from one sample sequenced in a study of OX40 agonist ivuxolimab in advanced cancers. Some clones are missing from TCRdb's copy, which holds only in-frame ones; the method was immunoSEQ multiplex PCR. The table records 50,000 or so clones, roughly 89% of them present only once. The sequenced sample was CD4+ or CD8+ T cells sorted from blood, obtained in a trial of the OX40 agonist ivuxolimab. The receptors were gathered from an adult with an advanced solid tumor such as melanoma, head and neck, liver or kidney cancer.

This chain uses TRBV5-6 with TRBJ2-7; TRBD1 matches 9 bases. After removal of 5 bases from V and 5 bases from J, the junction contained 11 bases not matched to a gene. CDR1 SGHDT and CDR2 YYEEEE come from the germline V gene. This CDR3 spans 15 amino acids. DNA for the CDR3: TGTGCCAGCAGTATGACTTGGGGACAGGGCCACGAGCAGTACTTC. Translating it yields CASSMTWGQGHEQYF.

This chain connects TRBV29-1 to TRBJ1-2, with TRBD1 identical over 9 bases. The CDR3 length is 13 residues. After removal of 5 bases from V and 2 bases from J, the junction contained 3 bases not matched to a gene. Germline CDR1 reads SQVTM; CDR2 reads ANQGSEA. Written as DNA, the CDR3 is TGCAGCGTTTGGGACAGGGAGAACTATGGCTACACCTTC. Translation: CSVWDRENYGYTF.

The CDR3 DNA sequence: TGTGCCATCAGTGAGGGACAGGGGGGTCGGGAGCAGTACTTC. Its protein is CAISEGQGGREQYF. The chain couples TRBV10-3 to TRBJ2-7; 10 bases are shared with TRBD1. V was clipped by 2 bases and J by 7 bases; unmatched bases: 5. The CDR3 covers 14 residues. The germline gives CDR1 ENHRY, CDR2 SYGVKD.

This chain connects TRBV9 to TRBJ1-3; D uncertain. The ends were cut back, 3 bases at V and 0 bases at J, with 19 bases in the middle. The length of the CDR3 is 18 residues. The germline V gene has CDR1 SGDLS and CDR2 YYNGEE. CDR3 sequence reads: CASSAADVTATSGNTIYF. CDR3 coding DNA: TGTGCCAGCAGCGCCGCTGATGTGACTGCTACCTCTGGAAACACCATATATTTT.

The chain links TRBV6-5 to TRBJ2-1; D is undetermined. This CDR3 comprises 12 residues. The V gene's germline CDR1 is MNHEY and CDR2 SVGAGI. V lost 8 bases to trimming and J lost 8 bases, with 13 bases between them. The CDR3: CASGIFRDEQFF. The CDR3 region has the DNA TGTGCCAGCGGTATCTTCCGAGATGAGCAGTTCTTC.

The genes are TRBV6-6 and TRBJ2-1, with 8 bases lining up with TRBD2. Trimming at V came to 11 bases and at J to 4 bases, leaving 1 base not matched to a gene. The CDR3 extends over 11 amino acids. Germline values: CDR1 MNHNY, CDR2 SVGAGI (reference sequence). CDR3 sequence: CAGGGYNEQFF. For the CDR3, the DNA is TGTGCCGGCGGGGGGTACAATGAGCAGTTCTTC.

This clone has just one count. This sequence joins TRBV15 and TRBJ2-3; perhaps TRBD1 as D (6 bases). Trimming removed 5 bases at V and 2 bases at J, with 17 bases between. Germline CDR1 and CDR2: LNHNV and YYDKDF (reference sequence). The CDR3 sequence is 16 residues long. CDR3 region: CATSPRLRGNTDTQYF. DNA for the CDR3: TGTGCCACCAGCCCAAGACTCAGGGGAAACACAGATACGCAGTATTTT.

This chain uses TRBV9 with TRBJ2-3; the match to TRBD2 covers 11 bases. Germline CDR1 reads SGDLS; CDR2 reads YYNGEE. The CDR3 sequence is 16 residues long. V was clipped by 2 bases and J by 6 bases; unmatched bases: 8. The CDR3, as DNA: TGTGCCAGCAGCGTGGGGACTAGCGGCGGGGGGGATACGCAGTATTTT. Protein sequence: CASSVGTSGGGDTQYF.

This chain uses TRBV5-1 with TRBJ2-1, with 7 bases lining up with TRBD1. The CDR3 totals 16 residues. With V trimmed by 4 bases and J by 6 bases, 13 bases remained unmatched. Germline lookup yields CDR1 SGHRS and CDR2 YFSETQ. CDR3 region: CASSPTLRGQRNEQFF. The CDR3, as DNA: TGCGCCAGCAGCCCAACCTTGAGGGGGCAGCGCAATGAGCAGTTCTTC.

This chain connects TRBV7-9 to TRBJ2-2; 8 bases line up with TRBD1. The CDR3 runs to 15 residues. Germline V CDR1 and CDR2: SEHNR, FQNEAQ (reference sequence). The J segment lost 10 bases and the V segment lost 5 bases, leaving 12 bases of the junction unmatched. The CDR3 protein is CASSGYSGQAEELFF. In DNA, the CDR3 is TGTGCCAGCAGCGGATATTCGGGACAGGCCGAGGAGCTGTTTTTT.

The V call is TRBV19, the J call TRBJ1-5; 8 bases are shared with TRBD1. The V gene end was trimmed by 9 bases and the J gene end by 7 bases; junction bases not matched to a gene: 14. The CDR3 consists of 15 residues. Germline lookup yields CDR1 LNHDA and CDR2 SQIVND (reference sequence). The CDR3 DNA sequence: TGTGCCAGCACAATTGGCCGGACAGGGAACCAGCCCCAGCATTTT. Residues: CASTIGRTGNQPQHF.

The J gene is TRBJ1-2, the V gene TRBV4-1; no reliable D call. The V end was cut by 0 bases, the J end by 3 bases, with 8 bases between. Germline values: CDR1 MGHRA, CDR2 YSYEKL. The CDR3 is made up of 14 amino acids. Here the CDR3 DNA reads TGCGCCAGCAGCCAAGATATTGTGGACTATGGCTACACCTTC. Translating gives CASSQDIVDYGYTF.

This rearrangement joins TRBV6-1 to TRBJ1-2; D not resolved. The CDR3 is 14 amino acids. Germline V gives CDR1 MNHNS, CDR2 SASEGT. The V and J ends lost 4 bases and 6 bases respectively, with 15 bases between them. This CDR3 is CASSVTSDDNGYTF. In nucleotides, the CDR3 is TGTGCCAGCAGTGTAACCTCGGACGATAATGGCTACACCTTC.

The chain employs TRBV19 and TRBJ1-6; 7 positions agree with TRBD1. The CDR3 totals 15 residues. CDR1 is LNHDA and CDR2 is SQIVND in the germline V gene (reference sequence). The trim removed 7 bases at V and 9 bases at J, leaving 12 bases unmatched. This CDR3 reads CASTPSTGASSPLHF. The CDR3 DNA sequence: TGTGCCAGTACCCCTTCAACAGGGGCTAGTTCACCCCTCCACTTT. Full variable domain (remainder filled in from reference TRBV19 and TRBJ1-6): DGGITQSPKYLFRKEGQNVTLSCEQNLNHDAMYWYRQDPGQGLRLIYYSQIVNDFQKGDIAEGYSVSREKKESFPLTVTSAQKNPTAFYLCASTPSTGASSPLHFGNGTRLTVT.

Points on this clone: Other DNA variants within this sample encode the same CDR3. The V and J genes are TRBV9 and TRBJ1-2; the D is unclear. The CDR3 length is 13 residues. Per germline, CDR1 SGDLS and CDR2 YYNGEE. Trimming shortened V by 2 bases and J by 0 bases, and 5 bases separated the two germline ends. The CDR3 loop is CASSVVSNYGYTF. In DNA, the CDR3 is TGTGCCAGCAGCGTCGTGTCTAACTATGGCTACACCTTC.

The chain uses TRBV7-3 and TRBJ1-6; 9 positions match TRBD1. Trimming took 5 bases from V and 9 from J; bases not matched to a gene: 8. CDR3 length: 15 amino acids. Germline CDR1 and CDR2: SGHTA and FQGTGA. CDR3 in DNA: TGTGCCAGCAGCGTGACCGGGACAGGGAGTTCACCCCTCCACTTT. Its protein product is CASSVTGTGSSPLHF.

The chain couples TRBV10-3 to TRBJ2-3, with D tentatively TRBD1 (5 bases). The V end lost 0 bases, the J end lost 0 bases, and 10 bases lay between the germline ends. This CDR3 is built from 16 residues. The germline V gene has CDR1 ENHRY and CDR2 SYGVKD. CDR3 DNA: TGTGCCATCAGTGAGTCGACAGACACTAGCACAGATACGCAGTATTTT. The encoded protein is CAISESTDTSTDTQYF.

This clone is labeled medium-sized. The rearrangement links TRBV19 to TRBJ1-5; D is undetermined. This CDR3 has 14 amino acids. V was pared by 10 bases and J by 0 bases, with 13 bases between. Germline V gene data show CDR1 as LNHDA and CDR2 as SQIVND (reference sequence). CDR3 in DNA: TGTGCCACCAGACGAGCCCATAGCAATCAGCCCCAGCATTTT. Translated: CATRRAHSNQPQHF.

The J gene is TRBJ2-5, the V gene TRBV7-9; 12 bases line up with TRBD2. The end of the DNA fits TRBJ2-7 better, so the J call may be wrong. The CDR3 sequence is 15 residues long. Germline CDR1 SEHNR, CDR2 FQNEAQ (reference sequence). DNA of the CDR3: TGTGCCAGCAGCCCGACTAGCGGGAGAATTGACGAGCAGTACTTC. This sequence encodes CASSPTSGRIDEQYF.

V gene TRBV4-1 combines with J gene TRBJ2-5; TRBD2 might be the D (5 bases). The end of the DNA aligns better with TRBJ2-7, so the J call may be wrong. Germline V CDR1 and CDR2: MGHRA, YSYEKL. The CDR3 spans 15 residues. CDR3 DNA: TGCGCCAGCAGCCAAGGGCCAGCGGACTCCTACGAGCAGTACTTC. Translating gives CASSQGPADSYEQYF.

This CDR3 reads CASSPRAGGMSPLHF. CDR3 in DNA: TGTGCCAGCAGCCCCCGAGCAGGGGGCATGTCACCCCTCCACTTT. The chain carries TRBV5-4 and TRBJ1-6, with TRBD1 matching over 8 bases. The CDR3 loop spans 15 amino acids. J gave up 10 bases and V 4 bases, and 10 bases lay outside the gene matches. Germline CDR1 and CDR2: SGHNT and YYREEE (reference sequence).

The V call is TRBV2, the J call TRBJ2-1, with 9 bases fitting TRBD1. Germline V gene data show CDR1 as SNHLY and CDR2 as FYNNEI. After removal of 7 bases from V and 10 bases from J, the junction contained 8 bases not matched to a gene. This CDR3 has 13 residues. Here the CDR3 DNA reads TGTGCCAGCAAAACCGGGACAGGGTACGAGCAGTTCTTC. This sequence encodes CASKTGTGYEQFF.